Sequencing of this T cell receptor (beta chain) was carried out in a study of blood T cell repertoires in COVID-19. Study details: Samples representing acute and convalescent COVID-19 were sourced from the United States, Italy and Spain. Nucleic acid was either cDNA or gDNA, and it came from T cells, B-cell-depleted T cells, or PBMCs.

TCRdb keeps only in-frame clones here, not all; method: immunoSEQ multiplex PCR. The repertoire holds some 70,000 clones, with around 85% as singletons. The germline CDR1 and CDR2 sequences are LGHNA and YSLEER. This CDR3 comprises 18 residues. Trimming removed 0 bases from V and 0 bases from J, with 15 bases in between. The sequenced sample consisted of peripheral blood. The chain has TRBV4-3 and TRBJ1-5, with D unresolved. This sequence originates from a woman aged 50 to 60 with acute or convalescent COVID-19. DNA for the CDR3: TGCGCCAGCAGCCAAGAAGTACTCACGCGTTATAGCAATCAGCCCCAGCATTTT. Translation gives CASSQEVLTRYSNQPQHF.